The clone carrying this TCR beta chain was observed a few times. Its antigen is unidentified. The sample comes from a study of T cells after yellow fever vaccination. Study-level findings and limits: Within FACS-sorted repertoires, abundant clonotypes contaminating from the bulk population could be present.

The V and J ends lost 0 bases and 1 base respectively, with 12 bases between them. Per the germline V gene, CDR1 is ENHRY and CDR2 is SYGVKD. The CDR3 loop spans 16 amino acids. One entry per CDR3 protein results from TCRdb running MiXCR on the 5' RACE reads. The sample lists about 550,000 distinct CDR3 sequences, around 21% occurring once. Material: PBMCs, obtained 15 days after the yellow fever booster vaccination. This receptor was obtained from a man aged 25 to 40 who received the YFV17D yellow fever vaccine. The chain recombines TRBV10-3 with TRBJ2-5; perhaps TRBD2 as D (7 bases). CDR3 in amino acids: CAISESLGGAQETQYF. The DNA for the CDR3 is TGTGCCATCAGTGAGTCGCTGGGGGGGGCCCAAGAGACCCAGTACTTC.